This TCR beta chain was sequenced in a study of breast tumors, draining lymph nodes, adjacent tissues. Findings and limits, study-wide: Tumor repertoires ranked between lymph nodes and nontumor tissue in diversity, with V and J gene preferences. Data fit most tumor T cells coming from lymph node, expanding in tumor. Luminal-like breast cancer showed significantly higher tumor–nontumor repertoire similarity than basal-like.

This clonotype was detected many times. The antigen remains unidentified. Samples came from axillary lymph nodes draining the breast cancer. One entry per CDR3 protein results from TCRdb running MiXCR on the multiplex PCR reads. The sample contains 200,000 to 300,000 distinct CDR3 sequences, about 30% of which appear only once. V lost 3 bases, J lost 1 base, and 13 bases lay in between. The germline CDR1 and CDR2 sequences are SGHAT and FQDESV (reference sequence). There are 16 residues in the CDR3. The receptor's source is a female donor with breast cancer. Some clones in this sample may be carry-over from other donors' samples. V and J are TRBV11-1 and TRBJ1-3; D unresolved. The specimen was axillary lymph node tissue. The CDR3 is CASSFWAPGSGNTIYF. DNA for the CDR3: TGTGCCAGCAGCTTCTGGGCGCCGGGATCTGGAAACACCATATATTTT.